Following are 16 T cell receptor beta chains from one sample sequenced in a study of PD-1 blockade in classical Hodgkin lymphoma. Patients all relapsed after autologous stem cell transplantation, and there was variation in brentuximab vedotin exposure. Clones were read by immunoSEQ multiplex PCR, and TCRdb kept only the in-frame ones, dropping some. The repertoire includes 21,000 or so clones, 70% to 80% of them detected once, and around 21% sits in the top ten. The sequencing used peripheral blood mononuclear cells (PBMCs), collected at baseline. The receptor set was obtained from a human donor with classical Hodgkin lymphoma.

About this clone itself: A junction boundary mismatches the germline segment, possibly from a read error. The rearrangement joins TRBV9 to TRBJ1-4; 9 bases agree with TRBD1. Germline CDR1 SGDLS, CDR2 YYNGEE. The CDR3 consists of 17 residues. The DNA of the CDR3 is TGTGCCAGCAGCTCGGGGACAGGGAGGACCTCTAACGAAAAACTGTTTTTT. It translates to CASSSGTGRTSNEKLFF.

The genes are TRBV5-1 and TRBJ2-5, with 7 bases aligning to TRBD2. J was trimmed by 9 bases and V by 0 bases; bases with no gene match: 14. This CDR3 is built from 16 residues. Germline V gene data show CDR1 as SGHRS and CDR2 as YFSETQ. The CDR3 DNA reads TGCGCCAGCAGCTTGGGAGTAGCGGGTGGGCTAAGGCCCCAGTACTTC. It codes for CASSLGVAGGLRPQYF.

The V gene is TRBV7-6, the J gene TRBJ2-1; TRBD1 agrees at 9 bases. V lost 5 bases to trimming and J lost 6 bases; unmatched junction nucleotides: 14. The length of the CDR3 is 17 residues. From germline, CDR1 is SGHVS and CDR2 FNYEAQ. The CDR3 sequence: CASSPSFPGTGTNEQFF. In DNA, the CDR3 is TGTGCCAGCAGCCCCTCCTTTCCCGGGACAGGGACCAATGAGCAGTTCTTC.

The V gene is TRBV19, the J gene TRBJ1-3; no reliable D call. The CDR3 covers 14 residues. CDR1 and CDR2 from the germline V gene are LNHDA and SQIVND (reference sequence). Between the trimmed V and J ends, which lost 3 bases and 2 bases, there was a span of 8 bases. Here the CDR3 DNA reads TGTGCCAGTAGTATTTACAGTACTGGAAACACCATATATTTT. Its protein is CASSIYSTGNTIYF.

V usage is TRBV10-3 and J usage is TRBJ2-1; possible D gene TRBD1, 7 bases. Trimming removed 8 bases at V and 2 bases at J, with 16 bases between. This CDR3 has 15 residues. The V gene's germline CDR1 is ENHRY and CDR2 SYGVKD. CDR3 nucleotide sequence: TGTGCCATCGAAGCGGGTACAGGGGCCTACAATGAGCAGTTCTTC. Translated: CAIEAGTGAYNEQFF.

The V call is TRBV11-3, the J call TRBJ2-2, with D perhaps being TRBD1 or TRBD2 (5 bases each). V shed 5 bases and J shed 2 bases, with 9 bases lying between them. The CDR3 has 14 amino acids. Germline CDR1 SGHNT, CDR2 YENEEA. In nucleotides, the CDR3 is TGTGCCAGCAGCCGGGACCTAAACACCGGGGAGCTGTTTTTT. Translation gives CASSRDLNTGELFF.

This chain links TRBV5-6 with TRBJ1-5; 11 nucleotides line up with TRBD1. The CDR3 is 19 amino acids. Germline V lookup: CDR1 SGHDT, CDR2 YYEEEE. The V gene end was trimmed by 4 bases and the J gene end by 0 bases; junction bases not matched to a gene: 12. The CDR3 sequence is CASSNHTGTGGGSNQPQHF. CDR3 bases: TGTGCCAGCAGCAACCATACCGGGACAGGGGGAGGTAGCAATCAGCCCCAGCATTTT.

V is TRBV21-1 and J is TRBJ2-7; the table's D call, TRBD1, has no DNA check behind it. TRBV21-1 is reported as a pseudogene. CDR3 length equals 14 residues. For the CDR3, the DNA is TGTGCCAGCAGCAAAGGGGCACTTTGGTACGAGCAGTACTTC. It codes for CASSKGALWYEQYF.

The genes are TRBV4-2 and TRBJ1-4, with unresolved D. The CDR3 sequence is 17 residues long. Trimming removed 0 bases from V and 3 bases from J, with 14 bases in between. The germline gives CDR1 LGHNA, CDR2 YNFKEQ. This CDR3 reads CASSQEGVTAANEKLFF. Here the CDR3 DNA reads TGTGCCAGCAGCCAAGAAGGAGTCACCGCGGCTAATGAAAAACTGTTTTTT.

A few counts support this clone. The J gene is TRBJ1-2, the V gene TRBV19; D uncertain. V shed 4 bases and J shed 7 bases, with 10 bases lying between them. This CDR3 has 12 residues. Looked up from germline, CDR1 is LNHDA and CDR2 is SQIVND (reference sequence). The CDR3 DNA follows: TGTGCCAGTAGTAGAGGGCAGAGTGGCTACACCTTC. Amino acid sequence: CASSRGQSGYTF.

The CDR3 bases are TGTGCCAGCAGCCCCCGGGACAGGCCGTTTAATGAAAAACTGTTTTTT. This sequence encodes CASSPRDRPFNEKLFF. The chain links TRBV7-9 to TRBJ1-4; 8 bases are a match to TRBD1. Germline-derived CDR1 and CDR2 are SEHNR and FQNEAQ (reference sequence). V lost 5 bases, J lost 4 bases, and 9 bases stayed unmatched. This CDR3 has 16 residues.

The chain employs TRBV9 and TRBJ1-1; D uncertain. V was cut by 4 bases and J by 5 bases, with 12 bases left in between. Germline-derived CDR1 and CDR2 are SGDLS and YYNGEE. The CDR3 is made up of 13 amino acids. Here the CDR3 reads CASSLSDGTEAFF. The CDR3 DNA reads TGTGCCAGCAGCCTGAGTGACGGGACTGAAGCTTTCTTT.

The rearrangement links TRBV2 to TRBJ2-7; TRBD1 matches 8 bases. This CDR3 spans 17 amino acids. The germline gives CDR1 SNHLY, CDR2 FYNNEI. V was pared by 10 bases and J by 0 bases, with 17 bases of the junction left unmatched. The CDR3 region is CATLAQGQARASYEQYF. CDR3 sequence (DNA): TGTGCCACCCTCGCCCAGGGACAGGCTCGGGCCTCCTACGAGCAGTACTTC.

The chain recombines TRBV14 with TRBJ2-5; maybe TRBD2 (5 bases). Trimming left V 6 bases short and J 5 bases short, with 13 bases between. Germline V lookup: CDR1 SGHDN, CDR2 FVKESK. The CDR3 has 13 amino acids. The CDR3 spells CASRERGEETQYF. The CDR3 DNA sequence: TGTGCCAGCAGGGAACGGGGTGAGGAGACCCAGTACTTC.

The CDR3 here is CASSMVGGNEQFF. DNA for the CDR3: TGTGCCAGTAGTATGGTCGGGGGAAATGAGCAGTTCTTC. The V and J genes are TRBV19 and TRBJ2-1, with D perhaps TRBD2 (6 bases). The CDR3 extends over 13 amino acids. Germline lookup yields CDR1 LNHDA and CDR2 SQIVND (reference sequence). V lost 3 bases and J 7 bases, leaving 10 bases between the germline ends.

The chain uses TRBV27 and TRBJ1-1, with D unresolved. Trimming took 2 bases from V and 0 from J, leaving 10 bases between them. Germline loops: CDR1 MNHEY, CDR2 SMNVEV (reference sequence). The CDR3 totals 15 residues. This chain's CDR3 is CASSLDGNMNTEAFF. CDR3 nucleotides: TGTGCCAGCAGTTTAGATGGGAACATGAACACTGAAGCTTTCTTT.